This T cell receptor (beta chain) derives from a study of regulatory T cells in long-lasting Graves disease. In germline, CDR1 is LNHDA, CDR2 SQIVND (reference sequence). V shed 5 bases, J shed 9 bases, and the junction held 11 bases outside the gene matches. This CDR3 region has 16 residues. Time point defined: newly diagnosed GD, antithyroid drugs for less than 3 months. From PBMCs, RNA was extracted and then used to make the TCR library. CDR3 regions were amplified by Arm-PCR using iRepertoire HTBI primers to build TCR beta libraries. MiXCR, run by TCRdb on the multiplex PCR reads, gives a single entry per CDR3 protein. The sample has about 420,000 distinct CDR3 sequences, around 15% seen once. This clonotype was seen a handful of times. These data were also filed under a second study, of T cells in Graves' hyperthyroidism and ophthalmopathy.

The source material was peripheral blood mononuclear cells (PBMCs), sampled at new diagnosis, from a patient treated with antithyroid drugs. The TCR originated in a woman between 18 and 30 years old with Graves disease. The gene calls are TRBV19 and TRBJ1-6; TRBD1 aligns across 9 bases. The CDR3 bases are TGTGCCAGTAGTCCCTGGGGACAGGGAACGAGTTCACCCCTCCACTTT. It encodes CASSPWGQGTSSPLHF.